This TCR beta chain derives from a study of blood T cell repertoires in COVID-19. Study-level background: The analysed material was cDNA or gDNA that came from T cells, B-cell-depleted T cells, or PBMCs.

Per the study methods: It was from reference gene primer amplification that nucleated cell counts were estimated. The repertoire was sequenced with immunoSEQ multiplex PCR; TCRdb's copy has only in-frame clones and lacks some. V, J and clone size are taken as reported in that table, and D and trimming were inferred from the DNA itself. Counted here are roughly 500,000 clones, about 88% occurring once; the ten biggest clones make up approximately 0.9%. Recruited during active infection, patients (from Seattle) were subsequently followed longitudinally. Only one count was recorded for this clone. Germline-derived CDR1 and CDR2 are LGHDT and YNNKEL (reference sequence). V was cut by 0 bases and J by 1 base, with 6 bases left in between. The CDR3 sequence is 15 residues long.

The receptor was derived from a young man with COVID-19, enrolled during active disease. The sample comprised peripheral blood. The chain uses TRBV3-1 (or the pseudogene TRBV3-2) and TRBJ2-2; weak D call: TRBD2 (6 bases). The CDR3 region is CASSQDGGNTGELFF. The CDR3 region has the DNA TGTGCCAGCAGCCAAGACGGGGGGAACACCGGGGAGCTGTTTTTT.